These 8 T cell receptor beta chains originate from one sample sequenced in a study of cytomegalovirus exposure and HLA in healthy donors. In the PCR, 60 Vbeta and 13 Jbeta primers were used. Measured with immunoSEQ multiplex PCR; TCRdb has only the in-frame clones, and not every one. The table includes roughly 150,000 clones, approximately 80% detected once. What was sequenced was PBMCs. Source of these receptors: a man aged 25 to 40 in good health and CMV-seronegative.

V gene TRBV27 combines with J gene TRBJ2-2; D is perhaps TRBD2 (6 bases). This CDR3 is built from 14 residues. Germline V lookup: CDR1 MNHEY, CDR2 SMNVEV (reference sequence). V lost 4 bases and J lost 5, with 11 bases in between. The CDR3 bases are TGTGCCAGCAGTTACGGGACTCATACCGGGGAGCTGTTTTTT. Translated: CASSYGTHTGELFF.

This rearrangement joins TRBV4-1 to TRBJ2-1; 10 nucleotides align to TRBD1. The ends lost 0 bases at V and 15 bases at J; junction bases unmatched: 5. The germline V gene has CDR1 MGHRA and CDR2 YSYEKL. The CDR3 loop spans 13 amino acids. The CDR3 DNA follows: TGCGCCAGCAGCCAAGATGCGCGGGACAGGGGGTTCTTC. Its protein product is CASSQDARDRGFF.

The CDR3 nucleotides read TGTGCCAGCAGCCACGCCGGACTAGCGGCGTCCTACGAGCAGTACTTC. It is translated as CASSHAGLAASYEQYF. The chain is built from TRBV28 and TRBJ2-7; 10 bases are a match to TRBD2. CDR1 and CDR2 (germline): MDHEN, SYDVKM. The CDR3 has 16 amino acids. Losses at the gene ends were 6 bases for V and 1 base for J; bases not matched to a gene: 9.

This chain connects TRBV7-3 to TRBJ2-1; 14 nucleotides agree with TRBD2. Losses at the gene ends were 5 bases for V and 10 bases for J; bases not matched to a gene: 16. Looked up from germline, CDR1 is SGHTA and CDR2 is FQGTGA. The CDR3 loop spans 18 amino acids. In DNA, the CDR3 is TGTGCCAGCAGCCAATACACCGGGACTAGCGGGAGTTTAGGAGAGCAGTTCTTC. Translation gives CASSQYTGTSGSLGEQFF.

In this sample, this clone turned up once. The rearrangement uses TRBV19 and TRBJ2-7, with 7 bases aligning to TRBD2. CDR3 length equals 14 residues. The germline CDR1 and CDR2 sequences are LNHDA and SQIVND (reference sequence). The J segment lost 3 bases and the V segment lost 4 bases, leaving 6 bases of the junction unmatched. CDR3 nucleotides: TGTGCCAGTAGTAAAATAGCGGGCGACTACGAGCAGTACTTC. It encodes CASSKIAGDYEQYF.

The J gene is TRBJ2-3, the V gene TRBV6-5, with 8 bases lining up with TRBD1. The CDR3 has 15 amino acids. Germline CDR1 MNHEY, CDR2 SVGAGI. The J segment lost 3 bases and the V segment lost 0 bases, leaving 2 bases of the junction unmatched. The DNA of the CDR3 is TGTGCCAGCAGTTACTCGAACAGGGGGACAGATACGCAGTATTTT. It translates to CASSYSNRGTDTQYF.

CDR3 in DNA: TGTGCCAGCAGCTTAGCCGGGACAGGGGATGGCTACACCTTC. Amino acid sequence: CASSLAGTGDGYTF. This chain links TRBV7-9 with TRBJ1-2; 10 nucleotides line up with TRBD1. The CDR3 is made up of 14 amino acids. Germline CDR1 reads SEHNR; CDR2 reads FQNEAQ (reference sequence). V dropped 0 bases and J dropped 6; count of bases not matched to a gene: 1. Based on the CDR3 plus reference TRBV7-9 and TRBJ1-2, the full variable domain is DTGVSQNPRHKITKRGQNVTFRCDPISEHNRLYWYRQTLGQGPEFLTYFQNEAQLEKSRLLSDRFSAERPKGSFSTLEIQRTEQGDSAMYLCASSLAGTGDGYTFGSGTRLTVV.

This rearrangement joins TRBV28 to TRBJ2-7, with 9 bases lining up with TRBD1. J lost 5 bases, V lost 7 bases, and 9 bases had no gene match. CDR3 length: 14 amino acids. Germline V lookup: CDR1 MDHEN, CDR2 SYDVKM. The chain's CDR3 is CASTTPGQGDEQYF. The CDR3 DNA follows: TGTGCCAGCACCACCCCGGGACAGGGTGACGAGCAGTACTTC.